This is a list of T cell receptor beta chains from one sample in a study of glioma-infiltrating T cells. MiXCR was run by TCRdb on the multiplex PCR reads, yielding one entry per CDR3 protein. The sample lists more than 350,000 distinct CDR3 sequences, about 40% occurring once. Sequenced material: glioma tissue, nonneoplastic brain tissue, or PBMCs (not recorded which). Source of these receptors: a human donor with low-grade glioma or glioblastoma, undergoing nonglioma brain surgery, or in good health (not recorded which). The CDR3 runs from the conserved cysteine through the conserved F or W.

V	J	length	CDR3
TRBV20-1	TRBJ2-5	14	CSARVGQGGETQYF
TRBV6-9	TRBJ1-5	16	CASSYGTGPFTEAQHF
TRBV28	TRBJ2-1	14	CASSFPGTYNEQFF
TRBV20-1	TRBJ2-7	14	CSARSPAGTYEQYF
TRBV20-1	TRBJ2-7	13	CSAREDLAYEQYF
TRBV4-3	TRBJ1-4	19	CASSQGTGDGGILNEKLFF
TRBV2	TRBJ2-3	15	CASSEMGQGADTQYF
TRBV7-2	TRBJ2-5	15	CASSATSGRPETQYF
TRBV7-3	TRBJ2-2	13	CASSLGAFGELFF
TRBV4-3	TRBJ2-1	18	CASSLSPTSGTGSNEQFF
TRBV6-2/TRBV6-3	TRBJ1-1	14	CASSQRIRGTEAFF
TRBV7-7	TRBJ2-1	17	CASSLEIGGGGYNEQFF
TRBV7-2	TRBJ2-1	16	CASSQREGLVYNEQFF
TRBV6-2/TRBV6-3	TRBJ1-2	16	CASRRRADRENYGYTF
TRBV14	TRBJ2-7	11	CASSHSSQQYF
TRBV7-2	TRBJ2-7	14	CASSFGISSGEQYF
TRBV7-9	TRBJ1-1	18	CASRVKLGGARQNTEAFF
TRBV28	TRBJ2-7	12	CASSLPGQARFF
TRBV2	TRBJ1-1	12	CASSQGYTEAFF
TRBV7-2	TRBJ2-1	15	CASSPRLAGDNEQFF
TRBV4-2	TRBJ2-3	16	CASSRGGPSGTDTQYF
TRBV19	.	15	CASSAPNRGKDEQYF
TRBV4-3	TRBJ1-6	13	CASSAEVDSPLHF
TRBV20-1	TRBJ1-1	14	CSARARGPRTEAFF
TRBV27	TRBJ1-5	14	CASRPTGVYQPQHF
TRBV20-1	TRBJ1-2	13	CSVSWGRNYGYTF
TRBV6-1	TRBJ2-2	15	CASSENRGGTGELFF
TRBV15	TRBJ2-7	11	CATSSGLAGYF
TRBV20-1	TRBJ2-7	14	CSARDRTGYYEQYF
TRBV4-3	TRBJ1-6	14	CASSQDGGNSPLHF
TRBV6-1	TRBJ2-5	14	CASRLTTTQETQYF
TRBV18	TRBJ2-5	13	CASSTGTTETQYF
TRBV12-3/TRBV12-4	TRBJ1-5	13	CASSFGRQQPQHF
TRBV20-1	TRBJ2-1	14	CSATSGTKYNEQFF
TRBV5-4	TRBJ2-7	13	CASSRGRDYEQYF
TRBV12-3/TRBV12-4	TRBJ1-5	13	CASCWYFSQPQHF
TRBV7-9	TRBJ1-2	14	CASSQTGGWYGYTF
TRBV3-1	TRBJ2-7	17	CASSQGPVREGRYEQYF
TRBV28	TRBJ2-5	16	CASSLRASGVRETQYF
TRBV6-1	TRBJ2-1	14	CASIDTGEGNEQFF
TRBV10-3	TRBJ1-1	17	CAISESEGLTMNTEAFF
TRBV20-1	TRBJ2-7	14	CSASSSGVSYEQHF
TRBV28	TRBJ2-1	17	CASSTVRMGGFPNEQFF
TRBV4-1	TRBJ2-1	14	CASTPLGSYNEQFF
TRBV20-1	TRBJ2-7	14	CSALWREGFDEQYF